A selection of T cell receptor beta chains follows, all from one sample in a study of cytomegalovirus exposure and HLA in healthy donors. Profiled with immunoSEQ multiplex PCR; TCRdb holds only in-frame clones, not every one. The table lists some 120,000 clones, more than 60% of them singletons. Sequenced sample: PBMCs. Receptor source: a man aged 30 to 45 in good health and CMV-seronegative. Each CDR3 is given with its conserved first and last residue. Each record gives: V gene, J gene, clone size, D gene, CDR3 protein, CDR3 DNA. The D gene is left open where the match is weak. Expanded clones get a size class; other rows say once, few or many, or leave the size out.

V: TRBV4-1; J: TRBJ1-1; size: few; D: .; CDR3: CASSRQTENTEAFF; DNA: TGCGCCAGCAGCCGCCAGACAGAGAACACTGAAGCTTTCTTT
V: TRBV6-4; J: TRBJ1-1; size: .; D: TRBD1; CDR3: CTSSSQGAGMAEAFF; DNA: TGTACCAGCAGCTCGCAGGGGGCGGGAATGGCTGAAGCTTTCTTT
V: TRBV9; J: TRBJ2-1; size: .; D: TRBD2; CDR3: CASSLGTSGSYEQFF; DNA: TGTGCCAGCAGCCTAGGGACTAGCGGGAGCTATGAGCAGTTCTTC
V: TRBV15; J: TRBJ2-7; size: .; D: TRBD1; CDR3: CATSGPWTGYEQYF; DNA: TGTGCCACCAGCGGCCCTTGGACAGGCTACGAGCAGTACTTC
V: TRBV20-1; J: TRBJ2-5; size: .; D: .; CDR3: CSARVGETQYF; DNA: TGCAGTGCTAGAGTCGGGGAGACCCAGTACTTC
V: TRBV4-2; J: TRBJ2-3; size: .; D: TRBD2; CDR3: CASSGRVGTDTQYF; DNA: TGTGCCAGCAGCGGGAGGGTAGGCACAGATACGCAGTATTTT
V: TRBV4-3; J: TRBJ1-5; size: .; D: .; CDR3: CASSQESGGQPQHF; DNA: TGCGCCAGCAGCCAAGAGTCAGGAGGACAGCCCCAGCATTTT
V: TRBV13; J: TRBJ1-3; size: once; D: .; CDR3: CASSTLDGNTIYF; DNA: TGTGCCAGCAGCACCCTAGACGGAAACACCATATATTTT
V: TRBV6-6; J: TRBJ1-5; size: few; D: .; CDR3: CASSGQLNSNQPQHF; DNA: TGTGCCAGCAGTGGACAGCTAAATAGCAATCAGCCCCAGCATTTT
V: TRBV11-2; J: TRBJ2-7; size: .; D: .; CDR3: CASSLNRALTYEQYF; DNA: TGTGCCAGCAGCTTAAACAGGGCATTGACCTACGAGCAGTACTTC
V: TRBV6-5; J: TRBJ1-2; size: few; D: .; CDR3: CASSYSEYYGYTF; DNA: TGTGCCAGCAGTTACTCTGAGTACTATGGCTACACCTTC
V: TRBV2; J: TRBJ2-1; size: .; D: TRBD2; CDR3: CASSPLAGVRLWNEQFF; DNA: TGTGCCAGCAGCCCACTAGCGGGAGTTCGATTGTGGAATGAGCAGTTCTTC
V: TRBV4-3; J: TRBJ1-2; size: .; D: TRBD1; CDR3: CASSQTGQASYGYTF; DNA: TGCGCCAGCAGCCAGACGGGACAGGCAAGCTATGGCTACACCTTC
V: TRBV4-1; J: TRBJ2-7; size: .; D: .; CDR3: CASSHLTGGFFEQYF; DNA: TGCGCCAGCAGCCACTTAACAGGTGGATTTTTCGAGCAGTACTTC
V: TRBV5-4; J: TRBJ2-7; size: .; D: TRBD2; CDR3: CASSSPGWGLADLKPYEQYF; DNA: TGTGCCAGCAGCTCCCCCGGGTGGGGACTAGCGGATTTAAAACCCTACGAGCAGTACTTC
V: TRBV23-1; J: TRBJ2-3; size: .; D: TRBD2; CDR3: CAGSLQDREREGGGTDTQYF; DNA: TGCGCCGGCAGTCTCCAGGACAGGGAGCGGGAGGGTGGTGGCACAGATACGCAGTATTTT
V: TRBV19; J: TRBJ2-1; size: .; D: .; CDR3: CASSVPARSPFYNEQFF; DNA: TGTGCCAGTAGTGTACCAGCCCGGAGCCCTTTCTACAATGAGCAGTTCTTC
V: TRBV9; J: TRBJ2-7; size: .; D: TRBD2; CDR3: CASSLGLADTYEQYF; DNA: TGTGCCAGCAGCTTGGGACTAGCGGACACATACGAGCAGTACTTC
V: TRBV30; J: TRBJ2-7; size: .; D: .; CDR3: CAFSSFSYEQYF; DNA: TGTGCCTTCTCCAGTTTTTCCTACGAGCAGTACTTC
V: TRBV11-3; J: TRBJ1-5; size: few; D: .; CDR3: CASSLASRGNSNQPQHF; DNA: TGTGCCAGCAGCTTAGCCTCCCGGGGGAATAGCAATCAGCCCCAGCATTTT
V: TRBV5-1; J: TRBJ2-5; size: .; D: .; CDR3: CATRQGRGEETQYF; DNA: TGCGCCACCCGGCAGGGGAGGGGAGAAGAGACCCAGTACTTC
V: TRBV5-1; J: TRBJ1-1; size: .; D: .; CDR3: CASSLGQGRNTEAFF; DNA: TGCGCCAGCAGCCTCGGGCAGGGTAGGAACACTGAAGCTTTCTTT
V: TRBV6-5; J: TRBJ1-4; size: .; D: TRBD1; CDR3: CASSLDRDSGKLFF; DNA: TGTGCCAGCAGTCTCGACAGGGATTCGGGAAAACTGTTTTTT
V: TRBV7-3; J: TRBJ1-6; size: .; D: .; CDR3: CASRKEGSPLHF; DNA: TGTGCCAGCAGAAAGGAGGGTTCACCCCTCCACTTT
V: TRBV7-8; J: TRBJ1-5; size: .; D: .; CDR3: CASSGQISNQPQHF; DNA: TGTGCCAGCAGCGGACAAATAAGCAATCAGCCCCAGCATTTT
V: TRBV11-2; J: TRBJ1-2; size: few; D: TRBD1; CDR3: CASSIAPGQYLGAPFGYTF; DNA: TGTGCCAGCAGCATCGCCCCGGGACAGTATCTTGGCGCTCCTTTTGGCTACACCTTC
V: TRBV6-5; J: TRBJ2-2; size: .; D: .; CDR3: CASSYGPGTGELFF; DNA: TGTGCCAGCAGTTACGGTCCGGGTACCGGGGAGCTGTTTTTT
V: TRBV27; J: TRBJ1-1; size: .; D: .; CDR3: CASRPTQQGPLAEAFF; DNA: TGTGCCAGCAGGCCAACCCAACAGGGTCCGCTCGCTGAAGCTTTCTTT
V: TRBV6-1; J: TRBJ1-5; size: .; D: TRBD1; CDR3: CASRGQVTSREPQHF; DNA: TGTGCCAGCAGGGGACAGGTGACTTCAAGGGAACCCCAGCATTTT
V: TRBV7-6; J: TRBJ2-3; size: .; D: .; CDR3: CASTRKGGHTDTQYF; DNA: TGTGCCAGCACCAGAAAGGGGGGGCACACAGATACGCAGTATTTT
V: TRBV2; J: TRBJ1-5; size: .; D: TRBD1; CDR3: CASGTGWGQPQHF; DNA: TGTGCCAGCGGGACAGGGTGGGGTCAGCCCCAGCATTTT
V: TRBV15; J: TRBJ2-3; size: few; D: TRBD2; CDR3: CATSPLAGVGVDTQYF; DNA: TGTGCCACCAGCCCTTTAGCGGGAGTTGGTGTAGATACGCAGTATTTT
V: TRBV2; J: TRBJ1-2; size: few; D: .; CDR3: CASSVVVGYGYTF; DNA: TGTGCCAGCAGTGTTGTCGTCGGCTATGGCTACACCTTC
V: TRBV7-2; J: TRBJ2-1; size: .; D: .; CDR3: CASSLRSTYNEQFF; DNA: TGTGCCAGCAGCTTGAGGAGCACCTACAATGAGCAGTTCTTC